Listed here are 19 T cell receptor beta chains from one sample, sequenced in a study of T-cell reconstitution after alpha-beta-depleted transplantation in children. It was with unique molecular identifiers that the TCRbeta library was prepared. TCRdb recomputed calls from the PCR reads with MiXCR, one row per CDR3 protein. The sample gives about 460,000 distinct CDR3 sequences, over 9.5% of which show up once; just over 2% is in the top ten. Sequencing used PBMCs, obtained before TCRalphabeta/CD19-depleted stem cell transplant. The receptors here all came from a child aged 2 to 10 with inherited bone marrow failure, due to receive a stem cell transplant.

This clonotype was counted ten times or more. V usage is TRBV25-1 and J usage is TRBJ2-7, with TRBD2 matching 8 bases. V gave up 4 bases and J gave up 2 bases; unmatched junction bases: 4. Germline V gives CDR1 MGHDK, CDR2 SYGVNS. The CDR3 loop spans 14 amino acids. CDR3 DNA sequence: TGTGCCAGCAGTGTGCCGGGACTAGCCTACGAGCAGTACTTC. This sequence encodes CASSVPGLAYEQYF.

Many counts were recorded for this clonotype. The chain joins TRBV28 to TRBJ2-3, with D possibly TRBD2 on 6 matching bases. Looked up from germline, CDR1 is MDHEN and CDR2 is SYDVKM. With 6 bases removed from V and 6 bases from J, the gap between germline ends came to 16 bases. The CDR3 has 14 residues. The CDR3 region is CASSSLWTTDTQYF. The CDR3 region has the DNA TGTGCCAGCAGCTCCCTATGGACTACGGATACGCAGTATTTT. The full variable domain, rest sourced from reference TRBV28 and TRBJ2-3, is DVKVTQSSRYLVKRTGEKVFLECVQDMDHENMFWYRQDPGLGLRLIYFSYDVKMKEKGDIPEGYSVSREKKERFSLILESASTNQTSMYLCASSSLWTTDTQYFGPGTRLTVL.

This clonotype was picked up many times. V usage is TRBV20-1 and J usage is TRBJ2-3; D is undetermined. CDR3 length: 12 amino acids. The germline V and J ends were trimmed by 3 bases and 2 bases, with 6 bases remaining between them. Germline values: CDR1 DFQATT, CDR2 SNEGSKA (reference sequence). CDR3: CSASAHTDTQYF. The CDR3 DNA follows: TGCAGTGCTAGCGCACACACAGATACGCAGTATTTT.

This clonotype has more than one count but fewer than ten. V and J are TRBV7-2 and TRBJ1-2; D is unclear. Germline V gene sequence: CDR1 SGHTA, CDR2 FQGNSA. The CDR3 has 16 amino acids. Deletions cut 2 bases from V and 4 bases from J, with 17 bases between. The CDR3 here is CASSLSPDGSSYGYTF. DNA of the CDR3: TGTGCCAGCAGCTTATCCCCGGACGGCAGCTCCTATGGCTACACCTTC. Looking up the rest from reference TRBV7-2 and TRBJ1-2 gives the full variable domain: GAGVSQSPSNKVTEKGKDVELRCDPISGHTALYWYRQSLGQGLEFLIYFQGNSAPDKSGLPSDRFSAERTGGSVSTLTIQRTQQEDSAVYLCASSLSPDGSSYGYTFGSGTRLTVV.

V and J are TRBV10-3 and TRBJ1-1, with D possibly matching TRBD1 (5 bases). CDR3 size: 12 residues. Per germline, CDR1 ENHRY and CDR2 SYGVKD. V was shortened by 8 bases and J by 4 bases, with 11 bases between the two germline ends. The CDR3 DNA follows: TGTGCCATCTCTGGGGGAGGCACTGAAGCTTTCTTT. It codes for CAISGGGTEAFF.

There are many counts of this clonotype. The V gene is TRBV4-3, the J gene TRBJ2-1, with unresolved D. This CDR3 is built from 16 residues. V lost 0 bases and J lost 5, with 14 bases in between. CDR1 is LGHNA, CDR2 YSLEER, per germline. The CDR3 DNA reads TGCGCCAGCAGCCAAGATTCTAGTGTGGTCCACAATGAGCAGTTCTTC. Translated: CASSQDSSVVHNEQFF.

This clonotype has at least ten counts. The chain recombines TRBV6-2 or TRBV6-3 with TRBJ1-1, with 7 bases aligning to TRBD1. Germline V lookup: CDR1 MNHEY, CDR2 SVGEGT. The CDR3 totals 16 residues. J gave up 2 bases and V 4 bases, and 10 bases lay outside the gene matches. CDR3 nucleotides: TGTGCCAGCAGTTCCCTAGTACAGGGGTTCAACACTGAAGCTTTCTTT. Translated, it gives CASSSLVQGFNTEAFF.

Concerning this clonotype: This sequence may be a read error, since a much larger clone differs from it by one base. The chain is built from TRBV28 and TRBJ2-7, with D possibly matching TRBD1 (6 bases). The CDR3 is 15 amino acids. The V gene lost 6 bases and the J gene lost 2 bases, with 17 bases spanning the gap. Germline lookup yields CDR1 MDHEN and CDR2 SYDVKM. The CDR3 DNA is TGTGCCAGCAGCAAGACAGGTGTCCCTACCTACGAGCAGTACTTC. Translating it yields CASSKTGVPTYEQYF.

Comment on this clonotype: One base away lies a much larger clone, so this may be a sequencing read error. The chain is built from TRBV28 and TRBJ2-5; no definite D call. This CDR3 spans 15 amino acids. From germline, CDR1 is MDHEN and CDR2 SYDVKM. CDR3 nucleotide sequence: TGTGCCAGAAGTTTCCGGACCGGGTACCAAGAGACCCAGTACTTC. It translates to CARSFRTGYQETQYF.

In this sample, this clonotype turned up many times. The gene calls are TRBV20-1 and TRBJ2-5, with D possibly matching TRBD2 (5 bases). V lost 4 bases to trimming and J lost 3 bases, with 18 bases between them. Germline V gene data show CDR1 as DFQATT and CDR2 as SNEGSKA (reference sequence). The CDR3 extends over 15 amino acids. CDR3 amino acids: CSAIPTATGKETQYF. CDR3 DNA: TGCAGTGCTATTCCGACCGCGACGGGAAAAGAGACCCAGTACTTC.

On this clonotype: Since a much larger clone is just one base distant, this may be a read error. The rearrangement joins TRBV21-1 to TRBJ2-3; the table assigns TRBD2, which was not confirmed against the DNA. TRBV21-1 is noted as a pseudogene. The CDR3 runs 15 residues. The CDR3 sequence is CASSKKGTRPDTQYF. The CDR3 bases are TGTGCCAGCAGCAAAAAAGGGACTAGACCCGATACGCAGTATTTT.

This clonotype showed up many times. The chain uses TRBV2 and TRBJ1-3, with a weak D call TRBD1 (6 bases). This CDR3 is 12 amino acids long. CDR1 and CDR2 from the germline V gene are SNHLY and FYNNEI. Trimming cost V 5 bases and J 9 bases, with 11 bases left between them. The chain's CDR3 is CASSNRDGTIYF. CDR3 coding DNA: TGTGCCAGCAGTAACAGGGATGGCACCATATATTTT.

This clonotype was recorded many times. This chain uses TRBV29-1 with TRBJ2-3; 7 positions agree with TRBD2. The V gene's germline CDR1 is SQVTM and CDR2 ANQGSEA. The CDR3 contains 16 residues. V was pared by 3 bases and J by 4 bases, with 13 bases of the junction left unmatched. The CDR3 DNA reads as TGCAGCGTTGAGTCCGGGGGGAGCGGGAACCCAGATACGCAGTATTTT. Encoded protein: CSVESGGSGNPDTQYF.

The chain combines TRBV6-2 or TRBV6-3 with TRBJ2-1; 9 bases agree with TRBD2. The V segment lost 5 bases and the J segment 0 bases; nucleotides outside the gene matches: 5. The germline V gene has CDR1 MNHEY and CDR2 SVGEGT. The CDR3 has 16 residues. CDR3 DNA sequence: TGTGCCAGCAGTCGCAGGACTAGCGACTCCTACAATGAGCAGTTCTTC. This sequence encodes CASSRRTSDSYNEQFF.

In this sample, this clonotype turned up many times. This chain connects TRBV28 to TRBJ2-1; 10 bases fit TRBD2. Germline CDR1 reads MDHEN; CDR2 reads SYDVKM. J was trimmed by 10 bases and V by 4 bases; bases with no gene match: 10. The CDR3 extends over 15 amino acids. The CDR3: CASSSPGTSDPEQFF. CDR3 nucleotides: TGTGCCAGCAGTTCCCCCGGGACTAGCGACCCCGAGCAGTTCTTC.

In its sample, this clonotype was seen many times. The chain is built from TRBV27 and TRBJ2-1; D uncertain. With 2 bases removed from V and 3 bases from J, the gap between germline ends came to 8 bases. This CDR3 is built from 14 residues. Germline V gene lookup returns CDR1 MNHEY and CDR2 SMNVEV (reference sequence). CDR3 loop: CASSLGLRYNEQFF. The CDR3, as DNA: TGTGCCAGCAGTTTAGGGCTTCGCTACAATGAGCAGTTCTTC.

This rearrangement joins TRBV19 to TRBJ2-1, with 12 bases matching TRBD2. J was trimmed by 8 bases and V by 6 bases; bases with no gene match: 5. The CDR3 covers 14 residues. Germline V CDR1 and CDR2: LNHDA, SQIVND (reference sequence). This CDR3 reads CASRGLAGGDEQFF. For the CDR3, the DNA is TGTGCCAGTAGAGGTCTAGCGGGAGGGGATGAGCAGTTCTTC. Filled out from reference TRBV19 and TRBJ2-1, the complete variable domain reads DGGITQSPKYLFRKEGQNVTLSCEQNLNHDAMYWYRQDPGQGLRLIYYSQIVNDFQKGDIAEGYSVSREKKESFPLTVTSAQKNPTAFYLCASRGLAGGDEQFFGPGTRLTVL.

CDR3 nucleotides: TGTGCCAGCAGCTTGGCCGGACTAGCGGGAGGGCGGGTGCAGTATTTT. This codes for CASSLAGLAGGRVQYF. The chain links TRBV5-6 to TRBJ2-3; 15 bases agree with TRBD2. Germline assignment: CDR1 SGHDT and CDR2 YYEEEE. V dropped 0 bases and J dropped 11; count of bases not matched to a gene: 7. This CDR3 contains 16 residues.

This chain uses TRBV4-3 with TRBJ2-1; D perhaps matches TRBD1 (6 bases). With 4 bases removed from V and 6 bases from J, the gap between germline ends came to 13 bases. The CDR3 has 14 residues. The germline V gene encodes CDR1 LGHNA and CDR2 YSLEER. For the CDR3, the DNA is TGCGCCAGCAGCCCCGGACAGTATGTCAATGAGCAGTTCTTC. Translation: CASSPGQYVNEQFF.